The entry below gives a single TCR beta chain sequence along with its context. Its antigen is still unknown. These data originate in a study of cytomegalovirus exposure and HLA in healthy donors. PCR used 60 Vbeta primers and 13 Jbeta primers. Sequencing used immunoSEQ multiplex PCR; TCRdb keeps in-frame clones, though not all of them. The sample has about 130,000 clones. Notes on the study in general: Sequencing artifact likely explains a cluster of highly shared sequence variants. Most TCR sequences proved rare, with some public TCRs found in many donors. In an earlier analysis, productive rearrangement rates for most beta V segments clustered near 87% or 30%. As was reported, the classifier diagnosed cytomegalovirus status with high specificity and sensitivity.

Trimming removed 4 bases at V and 3 bases at J, with 11 bases between. This CDR3 comprises 14 residues. The chain links TRBV5-3 to TRBJ1-5; D may be TRBD1 (5 bases). TRBV5-3 is flagged as an ORF with uncertain function. This receptor was identified in a man in his forties in good health and CMV-seronegative. Sequencing input: PBMCs. The CDR3 bases are TGTGCCAGAAGCGGGGGGGGGAACAATCAGCCCCAGCATTTT. It specifies CARSGGGNNQPQHF.